Reported below is one T cell receptor beta chain. A junction boundary mismatches the germline segment, possibly from a read error. Investigators took RNA and DNA out together from 20-30 mg of unsorted bulk tissue. From roughly 0.5 ug total RNA, TCR beta cDNA was generated with a primer in the constant region. Three nested multiplex PCR rounds, a slightly modified ARM-PCR, produced the libraries for TCR beta. From the multiplex PCR reads, TCRdb called clonotypes with MiXCR, one entry per CDR3 protein. The sample yields approximately 45,000 distinct CDR3 sequences, approximately 71% seen once. The data were taken from a study of tumor-infiltrating lymphocytes in primary liver carcinoma. Study background: Patients included men and women of 30 to 69 years.

The receptor was isolated from a woman aged 30 to 39 with primary liver carcinoma and hepatitis B virus infection. Sequencing was done on a sample of tumor-adjacent normal liver tissue.

The CDR3 bases are TGTGCCAACAGTGATAAGCAGGGTTGGGAGCAGTGCTTC. Encoded protein: CANSDKQGWEQCF. This chain links TRBV6-1 with TRBJ2-7, with D possibly being TRBD1 or TRBD2 (5 bases each). The germline V gene has CDR1 MNHNS and CDR2 SASEGT. This CDR3 is 13 amino acids long.